The rows below give T cell receptor beta chains drawn from one sample of a study of regulatory T cells in long-lasting Graves disease. TCRdb ran MiXCR on the multiplex PCR reads and lists one entry per CDR3 protein. The data contain roughly 400,000 distinct CDR3 sequences, around 15% of them seen just once; the ten biggest clones take up about 25%. The same sample was also used in a study of T cells in Graves' hyperthyroidism and ophthalmopathy.

The sample was peripheral blood mononuclear cells (PBMCs), taken at new diagnosis, from a patient treated with antithyroid drugs. These TCRs come from a woman between 18 and 29 years old with Graves disease. Each CDR3 is given with its conserved first and last residue. The D gene is left open where the match is weak. Expanded clones get a size class; other rows say once, few or many, or leave the size out.

j_call d_call v_call clone_size cdr3_aa cdr3_nt
TRBJ2-3 . TRBV7-9 many CASSYQDTQYF TGTGCCAGCAGCTATCAAGATACGCAGTATTTT
TRBJ2-2 . TRBV3-1 many CASSQSVGGPGTGELFF TGTGCCAGCAGCCAATCCGTTGGAGGGCCGGGCACCGGGGAGCTGTTTTTT
TRBJ1-2 . TRBV14 many CASSRSDRYYGYTF TGTGCCAGCAGCCGATCCGACAGATACTATGGCTACACCTTC
TRBJ1-2 . TRBV4-3 . CASSQEVQVGGSGYTF TGCGCCAGCAGCCAAGAAGTGCAAGTAGGGGGAAGTGGCTACACCTTC
TRBJ2-2 . TRBV6-5 . CASSYSTVTTGELFF TGTGCCAGCAGTTACTCGACAGTCACCACCGGGGAGCTGTTTTTT
TRBJ2-1 . TRBV11-1 many CASSLVGGRASEQFF TGTGCCAGCAGCTTAGTAGGGGGGAGGGCTTCTGAGCAGTTCTTC
TRBJ2-7 TRBD1 TRBV20-1 few CSAREGLRGTGGRSGLAYEQYF TGCAGTGCTAGAGAAGGACTAAGAGGAACAGGGGGGAGGAGCGGCCTAGCCTACGAGCAGTACTTC
TRBJ2-1 TRBD2 TRBV7-2 many CASRTRLAGRTYNEQFF TGTGCCAGCAGGACAAGACTAGCGGGAAGAACCTACAATGAGCAGTTCTTC
TRBJ2-7 . TRBV28 . CASRVRMSRSGVSYEQYF TGTGCCAGCAGGGTTCGGATGTCAAGGTCTGGCGTCTCCTACGAGCAGTACTTC
TRBJ2-1 TRBD2 TRBV20-1 many CSARDWSGGPSGEQFF TGCAGTGCTAGAGATTGGTCGGGAGGGCCCTCTGGTGAGCAGTTCTTC
TRBJ1-2 . TRBV4-1 few CASSQTEDYGYTF TGCGCCAGCAGCCAAACTGAAGACTATGGCTACACCTTC
TRBJ1-1 TRBD1 TRBV6-1 few CASIPDREAAEAFF TGTGCCAGCATACCGGACAGGGAAGCTGCTGAAGCTTTCTTT
TRBJ2-7 . TRBV20-1 few CSAANERSLIDEQYF TGCAGTGCTGCCAATGAGCGGTCGCTGATCGACGAGCAGTACTTC
TRBJ2-5 TRBD2 TRBV15 many CATSRAGLAETQYF TGTGCCACCAGCAGGGCGGGACTAGCGGAGACCCAGTACTTC
TRBJ2-3 . TRBV7-9 few CASSLAQGLAGDTQYF TGTGCCAGCAGCTTAGCGCAGGGGCTAGCAGGAGATACGCAGTATTTT
TRBJ2-1 . TRBV18 . CASSPKQGQSSYNEQSF TGTGCCAGCTCTCCGAAACAGGGCCAGAGCTCCTACAATGAGCAGTCCTTC
TRBJ1-5 . TRBV10-3 few CAISESEVYSNQPQHF TGTGCCATCAGTGAGTCTGAGGTTTATAGCAATCAGCCCCAGCATTTT
TRBJ2-3 TRBD2 TRBV27 many CASSLFAVTSGSTDTQYF TGTGCCAGCAGTTTATTTGCAGTTACTAGCGGGAGTACAGATACGCAGTATTTT
TRBJ2-1 . TRBV27 few CASRRDSRGFEQFF TGTGCCAGCAGGAGGGACTCTAGAGGGTTTGAGCAGTTCTTC
TRBJ1-6 . TRBV20-1 few CSARGTGTSYNSPLHF TGCAGTGCTAGAGGTACAGGAACATCCTATAATTCACCCCTCCACTTT
TRBJ1-5 . TRBV27 many CASKTDRGGNQPQHF TGTGCCAGCAAGACGGACCGAGGCGGCAATCAGCCCCAGCATTTT
TRBJ2-7 TRBD1 TRBV3-1 many CASSQDREQAYEQYF TGTGCCAGCAGCCAGGACAGGGAACAAGCCTACGAGCAGTACTTC